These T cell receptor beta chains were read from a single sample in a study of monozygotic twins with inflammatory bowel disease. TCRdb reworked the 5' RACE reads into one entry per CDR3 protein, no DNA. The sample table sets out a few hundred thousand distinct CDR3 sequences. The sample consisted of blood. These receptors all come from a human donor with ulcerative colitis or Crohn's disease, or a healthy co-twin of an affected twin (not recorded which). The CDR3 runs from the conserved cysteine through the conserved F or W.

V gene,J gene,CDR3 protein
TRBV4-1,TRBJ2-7,CASSRQETFYEQYF
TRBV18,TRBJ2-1,CASSVRDRSYNEQFF
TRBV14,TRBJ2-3,CASSSSGSKRDTQYF
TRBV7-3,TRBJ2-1,CASSFRGRGRGNEQFF
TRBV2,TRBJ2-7,CAIRWETPGYYEQYF
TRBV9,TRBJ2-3,CASSVEGREITDTQYF
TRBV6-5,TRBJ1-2,CASSLLGTASAGFTF
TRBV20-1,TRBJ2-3,CSGDRAGARTDTQYF
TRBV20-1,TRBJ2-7,CSARESPYEQYF
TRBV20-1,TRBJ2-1,CSARAPLGAGDEQFF
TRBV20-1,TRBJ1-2,CSTLGSQIFNYGYTF
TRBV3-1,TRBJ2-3,CASSQGLAASTDTQYF
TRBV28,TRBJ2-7,CASRPTRGSSYEQYF
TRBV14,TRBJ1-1,CASSRGNMVFF
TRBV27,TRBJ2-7,CASSPLQVAYEQYF
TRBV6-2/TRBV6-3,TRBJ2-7,CASGTPQGIDVYEQYF
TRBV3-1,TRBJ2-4,CASSQDHGQLIVIQYF
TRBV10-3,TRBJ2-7,CAISVPGHPTGGNYEQYF
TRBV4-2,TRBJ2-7,CASSQDSGQGAYEQYF
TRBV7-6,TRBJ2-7,CASSLGGQGNEQYF
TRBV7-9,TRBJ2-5,CASSFGPTGAGETQYF
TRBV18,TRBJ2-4,CASSPPGRALTKNIQYF